These 27 T cell receptor beta chains were sequenced from one sample in a study of control samples from healthy donors and cancer patients. Clones were read by immunoSEQ multiplex PCR, and TCRdb kept only the in-frame ones, dropping some. The sample contains tens of thousands of clones, approximately 83% of which appear only once. The sequenced sample was PBMCs. The receptor set was obtained from a woman between 45 and 65 years old with lung cancer.

The chain has TRBV28 and TRBJ1-5; possible D gene TRBD1, 6 bases. Germline V gene data show CDR1 as MDHEN and CDR2 as SYDVKM. This CDR3 spans 15 amino acids. Trimming took off 5 bases at V and 1 base at J, with 12 bases between the two ends. The CDR3 sequence is CASSQGGGSNQPQHF. The CDR3 DNA sequence: TGTGCCAGCAGTCAAGGGGGGGGGAGCAATCAGCCCCAGCATTTT.

The chain is built from TRBV6-1 and TRBJ1-5, with 10 positions matching TRBD1. V shed 5 bases and J 5 bases; nucleotides not matched to a gene: 9. The CDR3 spans 16 residues. Germline-derived CDR1 and CDR2 are MNHNS and SASEGT. CDR3 amino acids: CASSQGTGEGDQPQHF. Here the CDR3 DNA reads TGTGCCAGCAGTCAAGGGACAGGGGAGGGCGATCAGCCCCAGCATTTT.

This sequence joins TRBV7-3 and TRBJ1-1, with TRBD1 identical over 7 bases. This CDR3 contains 13 residues. V was clipped by 5 bases and J by 5 bases; unmatched bases: 5. Germline CDR1 reads SGHTA; CDR2 reads FQGTGA. CDR3 sequence (DNA): TGTGCCAGCAGCCTTACAGGGGATACTGAAGCTTTCTTT. Protein product: CASSLTGDTEAFF.

The rearrangement joins TRBV4-3 to TRBJ1-3; maybe TRBD1 (5 bases). This CDR3 is 14 amino acids long. Germline lookup yields CDR1 LGHNA and CDR2 YSLEER. V was shortened by 1 base and J by 4 bases, with 8 bases between the two germline ends. CDR3: CASSQAGSGNTIYF. The CDR3 DNA sequence: TGCGCCAGCAGCCAAGCAGGGTCCGGAAACACCATATATTTT.

This rearrangement joins TRBV14 to TRBJ2-5; TRBD2 agrees at 12 bases. CDR1 is SGHDN, CDR2 FVKESK, per germline. V dropped 5 bases and J dropped 2; count of bases not matched to a gene: 12. The length of the CDR3 is 18 residues. CDR3 region: CASSSRLAGVTLQETQYF. DNA for the CDR3: TGTGCCAGCAGCTCCCGACTAGCGGGGGTGACATTGCAAGAGACCCAGTACTTC.

With respect to this clone: No conserved phenylalanine or tryptophan is present at the end of the CDR3, so a read error is the likely explanation. The chain couples TRBV7-9 to TRBJ1-6; no reliable D call. Germline V lookup: CDR1 SEHNR, CDR2 FQNEAQ (reference sequence). The CDR3 contains 15 residues. Trimming pared 5 bases from V and 1 base from J, leaving 9 bases between. The CDR3 DNA follows: TGTGCCAGCAGCCTCGGGGTATCCTATAATTCACCCCTCCACTCT. Its translation is CASSLGVSYNSPLHS.

This clone showed up just a few times. The chain carries TRBV19 and TRBJ2-7; D not certain. CDR1 LNHDA and CDR2 SQIVND come from the germline V gene (reference sequence). V dropped 3 bases and J dropped 0 bases, with 12 bases sitting between them. This CDR3 has 15 residues. CDR3 protein: CASSIGPIYSYEQYF. The CDR3 DNA is TGTGCCAGTAGTATCGGCCCCATTTACTCCTACGAGCAGTACTTC.

This chain joins TRBV14 and TRBJ2-5, with 7 bases lining up with TRBD1. The germline gives CDR1 SGHDN, CDR2 FVKESK. The junction had 8 bases not matched to a gene; V was cut back by 5 bases and J by 8 bases. This CDR3 spans 13 amino acids. For the CDR3, the DNA is TGTGCCAGCAGCTTTGACAGGGCAGGAACCCAGTACTTC. Its protein is CASSFDRAGTQYF.

The V call is TRBV7-9, the J call TRBJ1-2, with TRBD1 identical over 12 bases. V was pared by 5 bases and J by 8 bases, with 9 bases of the junction left unmatched. The CDR3 runs 15 residues. In germline, CDR1 is SEHNR, CDR2 FQNEAQ (reference sequence). The CDR3 loop reads CASSKKGQGAYGYTF. The CDR3 coding sequence is TGTGCCAGCAGCAAAAAGGGACAGGGGGCGTACGGCTACACCTTC.

This clone has a single count. The chain links TRBV4-1 to TRBJ1-1; D remains ambiguous. The V end lost 3 bases, the J end lost 7 bases, and 21 bases lay between the germline ends. This CDR3 is built from 16 residues. Germline V gene sequence: CDR1 MGHRA, CDR2 YSYEKL. This CDR3 is CASSHSQDYLVGEAFF. The CDR3 nucleotides are TGCGCCAGCAGCCATTCTCAGGATTACCTGGTTGGTGAAGCTTTCTTT.

The chain has TRBV2 and TRBJ2-3; 8 bases are a match to TRBD1. The CDR3 covers 14 residues. Trimming at V came to 3 bases and at J to 1 base, leaving 0 bases not matched to a gene. The V gene's germline CDR1 is SNHLY and CDR2 FYNNEI. The CDR3 bases are TGTGCCAGCAGTGAGGACAGGGGCACAGATACGCAGTATTTT. Its translation is CASSEDRGTDTQYF.

This clone was picked up one time. At one boundary the junction diverges from the germline segment, which might be a read error. The sample contains more than one DNA sequence encoding this CDR3. The V and J genes are TRBV4-3 and TRBJ1-2; D remains ambiguous. Germline CDR1 LGHNA, CDR2 YSLEER. This CDR3 is built from 15 residues. The CDR3 DNA sequence: TGCGCCAGCAGCCTAAAACAGTCGTCCGTTTATGGCTATACCTTC. Translation: CASSLKQSSVYGYTF.

The chain carries TRBV9 and TRBJ1-2; D call uncertain. The V end lost 4 bases, the J end lost 5 bases, and 15 bases lay between the germline ends. This CDR3 region has 14 residues. The V gene's germline CDR1 is SGDLS and CDR2 YYNGEE. CDR3 sequence (DNA): TGTGCCAGCAGCCCCCGACTACTAGATTATGGCTACACCTTC. Its protein is CASSPRLLDYGYTF.

The rearrangement joins TRBV6-2 or TRBV6-3 to TRBJ1-1; D uncertain. Germline lookup yields CDR1 MNHEY and CDR2 SVGEGT. Deletions cut 2 bases from V and 5 bases from J, with 6 bases between. The CDR3 is 12 amino acids. CDR3 sequence: CASSYMGTEAFF. The CDR3 DNA reads as TGTGCCAGCAGTTACATGGGGACTGAAGCTTTCTTT.

Only a few counts were recorded for this clone. The rearrangement joins TRBV7-8 to TRBJ2-1; no reliable D call. V dropped 5 bases and J dropped 7 bases, with 9 bases sitting between them. This CDR3 has 12 amino acids. The germline gives CDR1 SGHVS, CDR2 FQNEAQ. CDR3 DNA sequence: TGTGCCAGCAGCCCGCCTCGGAATGAGCAGTTCTTC. It specifies CASSPPRNEQFF.

Sample share makes this clone medium-sized. The V call is TRBV2, the J call TRBJ1-2; possible D gene TRBD1, 6 bases. The CDR3 has 14 amino acids. Trimming pared 0 bases from V and 5 bases from J, leaving 10 bases between. Germline V CDR1 and CDR2: SNHLY, FYNNEI. CDR3 coding DNA: TGTGCCAGCAGTGAAGCGGGGGCTAGTTATGGCTACACCTTC. It translates to CASSEAGASYGYTF.

J is TRBJ1-2 and V is TRBV18, with TRBD1 as a possible D gene (6 bases). V was cut by 1 base and J by 7 bases, with 13 bases left in between. Germline V gene sequence: CDR1 KGHSH, CDR2 LQKENI. The CDR3 is 14 amino acids. CDR3 region: CASSPLAGDLGYTF. The CDR3 DNA sequence: TGTGCCAGCTCACCACTCGCAGGGGATCTTGGCTACACCTTC.

This sequence joins TRBV2 and TRBJ2-1; D possibly uses TRBD1 or TRBD2 (6 bases each). Germline CDR1 reads SNHLY; CDR2 reads FYNNEI. V was shortened by 7 bases and J by 7 bases, with 14 bases between the two germline ends. CDR3 length: 13 residues. The CDR3 DNA reads TGTGCCAGCATGAGGGGGGTCACAAATGAGCAGTTCTTC. Amino acid sequence: CASMRGVTNEQFF.

The chain couples TRBV5-4 to TRBJ1-1; TRBD1 aligns across 7 bases. Germline V gene data show CDR1 as SGHNT and CDR2 as YYREEE (reference sequence). With V trimmed by 0 bases and J by 7 bases, 9 bases remained unmatched. The CDR3 is made up of 15 amino acids. Here the CDR3 DNA reads TGTGCCAGCAGCTTGGCGCTTGGAGGGGACAGTGAAGCTTTCTTT. This translates into CASSLALGGDSEAFF.

This clone was counted only a few times. The chain recombines TRBV4-2 with TRBJ1-2; D uncertain. V lost 3 bases and J 4 bases, leaving 6 bases between the germline ends. The germline V gene encodes CDR1 LGHNA and CDR2 YNFKEQ. This CDR3 has 12 residues. CDR3 sequence (DNA): TGTGCCAGCAGCCAGGTCAGCTATGGCTACACCTTC. Translation: CASSQVSYGYTF.

The V and J genes are TRBV15 and TRBJ1-2; D is perhaps TRBD1 (6 bases). Per the germline V gene, CDR1 is LNHNV and CDR2 is YYDKDF (reference sequence). The CDR3 has 13 amino acids. Deletions cut 0 bases from V and 8 bases from J, with 10 bases between. This CDR3 reads CATSRDRGGGYTF. The CDR3 bases are TGTGCCACCAGCAGAGACAGGGGAGGAGGCTACACCTTC.

The rearrangement uses TRBV6-2 or TRBV6-3 and TRBJ1-4, with D possibly TRBD1 on 5 matching bases. Trimming cost V 3 bases and J 7 bases, with 15 bases left between them. The germline gives CDR1 MNHEY, CDR2 SVGEGT. The CDR3 runs 15 residues. CDR3 nucleotide sequence: TGTGCCAGCAGTTATCGTCGTCAGGGCCCTGAAAAACTGTTTTTT. Encoded protein: CASSYRRQGPEKLFF.

The chain joins TRBV5-6 to TRBJ1-5, with unresolved D. The CDR3 is made up of 12 amino acids. Germline V lookup: CDR1 SGHDT, CDR2 YYEEEE. V dropped 2 bases and J dropped 2 bases, with 2 bases sitting between them. The CDR3 sequence is CASSFGNQPQHF. CDR3 sequence (DNA): TGTGCCAGCAGCTTCGGCAATCAGCCCCAGCATTTT.

The chain is built from TRBV19 and TRBJ2-6; TRBD1 matches 8 bases. V lost 4 bases to trimming and J lost 0 bases; unmatched junction nucleotides: 2. The CDR3 extends over 16 amino acids. CDR1 is LNHDA and CDR2 is SQIVND in the germline V gene (reference sequence). The CDR3 DNA reads as TGTGCCAGTAGTAGCAGGGGGCTCTCTGGGGCCAACGTCCTGACTTTC. This codes for CASSSRGLSGANVLTF.

The chain is built from TRBV7-9 and TRBJ1-5; 8 nucleotides agree with TRBD1. Trimming took 6 bases from V and 2 from J; bases not matched to a gene: 12. Germline V gene data show CDR1 as SEHNR and CDR2 as FQNEAQ (reference sequence). This CDR3 is built from 17 residues. The CDR3 spells CASSSTAGGWGNQPQHF. In DNA, the CDR3 is TGTGCCAGCAGTTCAACTGCAGGGGGCTGGGGCAATCAGCCCCAGCATTTT.

Remarks on this clone: Given the absence of the conserved phenylalanine or tryptophan at the CDR3 end, a read error is likely. J is TRBJ1-2 and V is TRBV5-8, with 9 bases aligning to TRBD1. CDR1 and CDR2 (germline): SGHTS, YDEGEE. After removal of 6 bases from V and 6 bases from J, the junction contained 12 bases not matched to a gene. The CDR3 extends over 15 amino acids. The CDR3 is CASTRPGQGGDGYTS. For the CDR3, the DNA is TGTGCCAGCACCAGGCCGGGACAGGGCGGGGATGGCTACACCTCC.

The gene calls are TRBV14 and TRBJ1-2; TRBD1 matches at 11 bases. The CDR3 sequence is 15 residues long. From germline, CDR1 is SGHDN and CDR2 FVKESK. The V and J ends lost 4 bases and 3 bases, in that order; junction bases with no gene match: 4. The CDR3 DNA reads as TGTGCCAGCAGCCCTCTGGGACAGGGGGACTATGGCTACACCTTC. Translated, it gives CASSPLGQGDYGYTF.